This T cell receptor beta chain was obtained from a study of PD-1 blockade in classical Hodgkin lymphoma. Study-wide results and limits: Reasons behind the repertoire differences stay unclear, perhaps disease activity or earlier therapy.

The germline gives CDR1 SGHRS, CDR2 YFSETQ. V shed 0 bases and J shed 1 base, with 10 bases lying between them. This CDR3 comprises 15 residues. A word on this clone: Its target is not known.

Some clones are missing from TCRdb's copy, which holds only in-frame ones; the method was immunoSEQ multiplex PCR. The table shows 50,000 to 65,000 clones, with more than 85% occurring only once. Following autologous stem cell transplantation, relapse occurred in every patient, and exposure to brentuximab vedotin varied. Best responses were complete response, partial response or progressive disease. Specimen: peripheral blood mononuclear cells (PBMCs), collected before the second cycle of nivolumab. The source is a human donor with classical Hodgkin lymphoma. This rearrangement joins TRBV5-1 to TRBJ1-1, with D uncertain. The CDR3 DNA sequence: TGCGCCAGCAGCTTGGGACGGACGGGGAACACTGAAGCTTTCTTT. This codes for CASSLGRTGNTEAFF.